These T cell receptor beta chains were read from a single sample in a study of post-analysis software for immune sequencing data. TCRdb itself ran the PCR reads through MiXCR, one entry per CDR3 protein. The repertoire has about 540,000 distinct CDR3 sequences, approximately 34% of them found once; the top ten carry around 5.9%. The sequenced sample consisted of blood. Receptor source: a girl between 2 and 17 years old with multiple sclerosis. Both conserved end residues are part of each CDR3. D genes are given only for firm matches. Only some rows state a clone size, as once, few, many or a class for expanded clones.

TGTGCCAGCAGTTCACTGCAGGGGGTGAACACTGAAGCTTTCTTT	CASSSLQGVNTEAFF	TRBJ1-1	TRBD1	TRBV28	NA
TGTGCCAGCAGCTTGGGGGGGACAAGGTTCCCCAATCAGCCCCAGCATTTT	CASSLGGTRFPNQPQHF	TRBJ1-5	NA	TRBV5-6	NA
TGTGCCAGCCGGCCCAGACAGGGAGATACGCAGTATTTT	CASRPRQGDTQYF	TRBJ2-3	TRBD1	TRBV12-3/TRBV12-4	NA
TGTGCCAGCAGCCACGAACTAGCTCACTACGAGCAGTACTTC	CASSHELAHYEQYF	TRBJ2-7	NA	TRBV7-9	NA
TGTGCCAGCAGTTTAAAAGGGACGGGCGAGCAGTACTTC	CASSLKGTGEQYF	TRBJ2-7	NA	TRBV12-3/TRBV12-4	once
TGTGCCAGCAGCCCCAAGACAGGGCCTTATGGCTACACCTTC	CASSPKTGPYGYTF	TRBJ1-2	TRBD1	TRBV7-2	NA
TGTGCCAGCAGCTCACAGACAGGGTTTAGCACAGATACGCAGTATTTT	CASSSQTGFSTDTQYF	TRBJ2-3	TRBD1	TRBV14	NA
TGCGCCAGCAAGAACACAATGAACACTGAAGCTTTCTTT	CASKNTMNTEAFF	TRBJ1-1	NA	TRBV5-1	few
TGTGCCAGCAGGGACGGCACTGAAGCTTTCTTT	CASRDGTEAFF	TRBJ1-1	NA	TRBV7-9	once
TGCGCCAGCAGCTTGGCGGGTTCGGAGTCAGTCGAAACCTCCTACAATGAGCAGTTCTTC	CASSLAGSESVETSYNEQFF	TRBJ2-1	NA	TRBV5-1	NA
TGCAGTGCTAGTTGGGCTGTAGATACGCAGTATTTT	CSASWAVDTQYF	TRBJ2-3	NA	TRBV20-1	once
TGTGCCAGCAGTTTAGCGGGAGGGAACAGCAATCAGCCCCAGCATTTT	CASSLAGGNSNQPQHF	TRBJ1-5	NA	TRBV12-3/TRBV12-4	few
TGCGCCAGCAGCTTTTGGGGGTCCGGGACTAGCGCCACTAGCACAGATACGCAGTATTTT	CASSFWGSGTSATSTDTQYF	TRBJ2-3	TRBD2	TRBV5-1	few
TGCGCCAGCAGCTTTCAGGGAGTTGAAGCTTTCTTT	CASSFQGVEAFF	TRBJ1-1	NA	TRBV5-1	NA
TGTGCCAGCAGTGAAGATGCAGCCCTTCGTTCGTGGAACACCATATATTTT	CASSEDAALRSWNTIYF	TRBJ1-3	NA	TRBV6-1	NA
TGTGCCAGCAGCTTTGAGGACACGAACACTGAAGCTTTCTTT	CASSFEDTNTEAFF	TRBJ1-1	NA	TRBV6-5	NA
TGCAGTGCTCCTATTAGCGGGGGGCCGTACAATGAGCAGTTCTTC	CSAPISGGPYNEQFF	TRBJ2-1	TRBD2	TRBV20-1	many
TGTGCCAGCAGCGTAGCTCTTACTAGCGGGGGAAGCACAGATACGCAGTATTTT	CASSVALTSGGSTDTQYF	TRBJ2-3	TRBD2	TRBV9	NA
TGTGCCAGCAGCCTTCAAGATACTAGCGGGGCAGATACGCAGTATTTT	CASSLQDTSGADTQYF	TRBJ2-3	TRBD2	TRBV3-1	once
TGTGCCAGCAGCGCGAGCCCGGGACAGGCTGGGGCCTACGTCCTGACTTTC	CASSASPGQAGAYVLTF	TRBJ2-6	TRBD1	TRBV7-9	NA
TGTGCCAACAGCCCCTGGACCAGAACGACCCACGAGCAGTACTTC	CANSPWTRTTHEQYF	TRBJ2-7	NA	TRBV7-2	NA
TGTGCCAGCTCAGCATCTGACGCCGGGGAGCTGTTTTTT	CASSASDAGELFF	TRBJ2-2	NA	TRBV18	NA
TGTGCCAGCAGCTTATTGTCCTTACAAGCACCCCTCCACTTT	CASSLLSLQAPLHF	TRBJ1-6	NA	TRBV7-8	few
TGTGCCAGCAGCTTAGGCCTACCGCTAGCGGGGGGAATCCAAGAGACCCAGTACTTC	CASSLGLPLAGGIQETQYF	TRBJ2-5	TRBD2	TRBV7-2	NA
TGTGCCAGCAGCTTAAACCAGAATCAGCCCCAGCATTTT	CASSLNQNQPQHF	TRBJ1-5	NA	TRBV7-2	few
TGTGCCAGCAGTGGGACAGGGGGCACTGAAGCTTTCTTT	CASSGTGGTEAFF	TRBJ1-1	TRBD1	TRBV25-1	many
TGTGCCAGCAGCCAACTACTACAGGGGGCGGGAGATACGCAGTATTTT	CASSQLLQGAGDTQYF	TRBJ2-3	TRBD1	TRBV3-1	once
TGTGCCAGCAGCTACCACAAGAACACTGAAGCTTTCTTT	CASSYHKNTEAFF	TRBJ1-1	NA	TRBV11-2	few
TGCGCCAGCAGCTCTCCGGGACAGAAAAACAATGAGCAGTTCTTC	CASSSPGQKNNEQFF	TRBJ2-1	TRBD1	TRBV5-1	NA
TGTGCCAGCAGCCCTATCGGACAGGGGGCCACTGAAGCTTTCTTT	CASSPIGQGATEAFF	TRBJ1-1	TRBD1	TRBV6-5	once
TGTGCCAGCAGTTCCCAGGTTCCTGGCTCTGGGGAGCAGTACTTC	CASSSQVPGSGEQYF	TRBJ2-7	NA	TRBV27	NA
TGTGCCAGCAGTTACGGGGGGACATTGGACTACGAGCAGTACTTC	CASSYGGTLDYEQYF	TRBJ2-7	NA	TRBV6-2/TRBV6-3	NA
TGTGCCACCAGTGATTATCCAGGGACCGGGGAGCTGTTTTTT	CATSDYPGTGELFF	TRBJ2-2	NA	TRBV24-1	many
TGTGCCAGCAGCACACTCAGGGAGCAGTTCTTC	CASSTLREQFF	TRBJ2-1	NA	TRBV6-5	few
TGTGCCAGCATCGAGCGGGGGGGGACAGATACGCAGTATTTT	CASIERGGTDTQYF	TRBJ2-3	TRBD2	TRBV2	NA
TGCGCCAGCAGCTTGGTCCAGGGGGCGTACGAGCAGTACTTC	CASSLVQGAYEQYF	TRBJ2-7	TRBD1	TRBV5-1	many
TGTGCCAGCAGCGTAGGATTCGGACAGGGCACCTACGAGCAGTACTTC	CASSVGFGQGTYEQYF	TRBJ2-7	TRBD1	TRBV9	many
TGCAGTGCTGGGACAGGGGAGGTCTATAATTCACCCCTCCACTTT	CSAGTGEVYNSPLHF	TRBJ1-6	TRBD1	TRBV20-1	NA
TGCGCCAGCAGGCCTGACAGCAGCCTCACTGAAGCTTTCTTT	CASRPDSSLTEAFF	TRBJ1-1	NA	TRBV5-1	once
TGTGCCATCAGTGGGCGGACAGGTTTGGCAGATACGCAGTATTTT	CAISGRTGLADTQYF	TRBJ2-3	TRBD1	TRBV10-3	few